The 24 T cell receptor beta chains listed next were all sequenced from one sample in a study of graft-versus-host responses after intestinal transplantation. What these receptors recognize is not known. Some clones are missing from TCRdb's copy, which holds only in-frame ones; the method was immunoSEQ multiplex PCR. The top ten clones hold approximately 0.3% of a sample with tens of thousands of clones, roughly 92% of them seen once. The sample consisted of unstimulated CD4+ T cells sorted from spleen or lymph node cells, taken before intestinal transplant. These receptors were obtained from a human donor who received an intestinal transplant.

CDR3 sequence reads: CASSTYRASGYGYTF. CDR3 bases: TGTGCCAGTAGTACGTACAGGGCGTCAGGCTATGGCTACACCTTC. The chain uses TRBV19 and TRBJ1-2; D perhaps matches TRBD1 (6 bases). The CDR3 consists of 15 residues. Between the trimmed V and J ends, which lost 4 bases and 4 bases, there was a span of 16 bases. In germline, CDR1 is LNHDA, CDR2 SQIVND (reference sequence).

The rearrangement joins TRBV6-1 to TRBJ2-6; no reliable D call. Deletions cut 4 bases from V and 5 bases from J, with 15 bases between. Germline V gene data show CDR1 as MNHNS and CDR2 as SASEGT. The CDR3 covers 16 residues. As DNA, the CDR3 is TGTGCCAGCAGTGCACCCTCGGAGTCAAGGGCCAACGTCCTGACTTTC. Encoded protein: CASSAPSESRANVLTF.

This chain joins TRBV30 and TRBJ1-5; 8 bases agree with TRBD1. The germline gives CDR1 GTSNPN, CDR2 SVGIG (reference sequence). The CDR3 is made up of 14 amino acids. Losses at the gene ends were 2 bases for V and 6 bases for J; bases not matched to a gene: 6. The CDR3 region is CAWSRGQGGQPQHF. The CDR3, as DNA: TGTGCCTGGAGTAGAGGACAGGGCGGTCAGCCCCAGCATTTT. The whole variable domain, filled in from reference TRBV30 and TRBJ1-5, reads SQTIHQWPATLVQPVGSPLSLECTVEGTSNPNLYWYRQAAGRGLQLLFYSVGIGQISSEVPQNLSASRPQDRQFILSSKKLLLSDSGFYLCAWSRGQGGQPQHFGDGTRLSIL.

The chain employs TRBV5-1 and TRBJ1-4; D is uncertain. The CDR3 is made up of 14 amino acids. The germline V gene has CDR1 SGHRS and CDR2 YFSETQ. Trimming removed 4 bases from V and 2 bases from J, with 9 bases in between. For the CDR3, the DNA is TGCGCCAGCAGCCTAGGATGGACTAATGAAAAACTGTTTTTT. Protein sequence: CASSLGWTNEKLFF.

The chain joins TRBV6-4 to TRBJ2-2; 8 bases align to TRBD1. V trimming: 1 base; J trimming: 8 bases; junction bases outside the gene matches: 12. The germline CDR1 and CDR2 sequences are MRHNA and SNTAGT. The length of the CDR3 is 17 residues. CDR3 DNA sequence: TGTGCCAGCAGTGACTTGGGCCTGACAGGGGTGAGAGGGGAGCTGTTTTTT. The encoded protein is CASSDLGLTGVRGELFF.

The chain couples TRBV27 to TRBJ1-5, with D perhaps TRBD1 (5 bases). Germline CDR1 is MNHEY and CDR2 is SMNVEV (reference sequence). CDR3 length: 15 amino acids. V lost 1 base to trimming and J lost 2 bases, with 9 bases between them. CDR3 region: CASSLWGVGNQPQHF. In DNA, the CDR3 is TGTGCCAGCAGTTTATGGGGGGTCGGCAATCAGCCCCAGCATTTT.

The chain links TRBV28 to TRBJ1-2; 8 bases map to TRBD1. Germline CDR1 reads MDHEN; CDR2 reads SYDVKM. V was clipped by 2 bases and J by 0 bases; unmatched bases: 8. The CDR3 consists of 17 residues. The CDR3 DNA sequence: TGTGCCAGCAGTTTAGCAGGGGGCCGTTGGTCTAACTATGGCTACACCTTC. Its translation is CASSLAGGRWSNYGYTF.

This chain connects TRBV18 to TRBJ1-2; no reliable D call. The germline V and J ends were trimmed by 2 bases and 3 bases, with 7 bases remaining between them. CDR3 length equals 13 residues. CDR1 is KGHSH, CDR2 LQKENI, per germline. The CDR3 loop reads CASSPEGDYGYTF. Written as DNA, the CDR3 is TGTGCCAGCTCACCAGAGGGAGACTATGGCTACACCTTC.

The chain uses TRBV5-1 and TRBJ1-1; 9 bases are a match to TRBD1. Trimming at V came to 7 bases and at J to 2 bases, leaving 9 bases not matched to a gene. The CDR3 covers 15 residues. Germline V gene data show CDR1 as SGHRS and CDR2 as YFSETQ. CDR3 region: CASQRRDRANTEAFF. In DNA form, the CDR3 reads TGCGCCAGCCAACGTCGGGACAGGGCAAACACTGAAGCTTTCTTT.

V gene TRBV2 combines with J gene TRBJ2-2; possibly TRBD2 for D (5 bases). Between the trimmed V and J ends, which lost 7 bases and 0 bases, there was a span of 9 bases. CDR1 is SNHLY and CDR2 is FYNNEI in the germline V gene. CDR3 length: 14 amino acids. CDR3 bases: TGTGCCAGCAACGAGCGGTCGAACACCGGGGAGCTGTTTTTT. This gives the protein CASNERSNTGELFF.

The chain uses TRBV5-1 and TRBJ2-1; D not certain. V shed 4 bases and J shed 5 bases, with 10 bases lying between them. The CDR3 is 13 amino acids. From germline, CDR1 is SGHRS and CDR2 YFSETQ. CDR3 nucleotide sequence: TGCGCCAGCAGCATCCGGGCCGACAATGAGCAGTTCTTC. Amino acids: CASSIRADNEQFF.

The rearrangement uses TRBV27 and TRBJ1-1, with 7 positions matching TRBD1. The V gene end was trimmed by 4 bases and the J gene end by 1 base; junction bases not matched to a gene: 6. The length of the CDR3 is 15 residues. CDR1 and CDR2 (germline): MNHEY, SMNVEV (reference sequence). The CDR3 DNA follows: TGTGCCAGCAGTTCCCGTAGGACAGGGAACACTGAAGCTTTCTTT. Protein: CASSSRRTGNTEAFF.

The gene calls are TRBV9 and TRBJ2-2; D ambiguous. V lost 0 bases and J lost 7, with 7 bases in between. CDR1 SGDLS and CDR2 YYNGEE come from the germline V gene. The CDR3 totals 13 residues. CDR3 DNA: TGTGCCAGCAGCGTAGCGGGTGGCGGGGAGCTGTTTTTT. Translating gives CASSVAGGGELFF.

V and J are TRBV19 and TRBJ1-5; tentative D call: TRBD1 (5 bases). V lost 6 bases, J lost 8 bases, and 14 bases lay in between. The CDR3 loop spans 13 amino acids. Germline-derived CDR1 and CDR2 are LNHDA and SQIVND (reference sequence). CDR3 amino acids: CASRGRDGKPQHF. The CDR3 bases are TGTGCCAGTAGAGGAAGGGACGGGAAGCCCCAGCATTTT.

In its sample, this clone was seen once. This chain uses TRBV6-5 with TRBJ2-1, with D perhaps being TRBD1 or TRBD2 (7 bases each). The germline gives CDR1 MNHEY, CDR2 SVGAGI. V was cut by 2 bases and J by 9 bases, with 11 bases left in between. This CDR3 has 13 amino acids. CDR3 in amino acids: CASSYARGGEQFF. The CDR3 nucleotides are TGTGCCAGCAGTTACGCCAGGGGGGGTGAGCAGTTCTTC.

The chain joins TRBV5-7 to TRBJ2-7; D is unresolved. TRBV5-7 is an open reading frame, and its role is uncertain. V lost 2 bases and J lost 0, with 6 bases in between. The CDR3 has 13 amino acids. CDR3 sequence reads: CASSFTPSYEQYF. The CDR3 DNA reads TGTGCCAGCAGCTTTACGCCCTCCTACGAGCAGTACTTC.

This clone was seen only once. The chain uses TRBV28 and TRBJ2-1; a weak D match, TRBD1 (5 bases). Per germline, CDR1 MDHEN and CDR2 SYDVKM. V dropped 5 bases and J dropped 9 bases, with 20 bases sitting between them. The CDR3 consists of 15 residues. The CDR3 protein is CASSAPGSRQGEQFF. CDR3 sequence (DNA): TGTGCCAGCAGTGCCCCCGGATCCCGGCAGGGTGAGCAGTTCTTC.

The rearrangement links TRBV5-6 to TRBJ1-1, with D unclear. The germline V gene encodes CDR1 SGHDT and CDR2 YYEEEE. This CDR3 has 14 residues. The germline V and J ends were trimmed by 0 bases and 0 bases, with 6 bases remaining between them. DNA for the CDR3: TGTGCCAGCAGCTTGGTCTGGATGAACACTGAAGCTTTCTTT. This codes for CASSLVWMNTEAFF.

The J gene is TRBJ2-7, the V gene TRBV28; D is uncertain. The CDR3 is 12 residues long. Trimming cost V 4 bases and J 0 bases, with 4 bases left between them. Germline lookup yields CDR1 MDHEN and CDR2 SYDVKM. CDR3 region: CASSSSSYEQYF. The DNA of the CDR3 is TGTGCCAGCAGTTCCAGCTCCTACGAGCAGTACTTC. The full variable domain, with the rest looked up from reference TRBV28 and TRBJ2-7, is DVKVTQSSRYLVKRTGEKVFLECVQDMDHENMFWYRQDPGLGLRLIYFSYDVKMKEKGDIPEGYSVSREKKERFSLILESASTNQTSMYLCASSSSSYEQYFGPGTRLTVT.

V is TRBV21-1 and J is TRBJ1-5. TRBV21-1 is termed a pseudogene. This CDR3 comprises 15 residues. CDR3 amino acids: CASTKLGGVNQPQHF. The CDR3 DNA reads TGTGCCAGCACTAAACTGGGGGGGGTCAATCAGCCCCAGCATTTT.

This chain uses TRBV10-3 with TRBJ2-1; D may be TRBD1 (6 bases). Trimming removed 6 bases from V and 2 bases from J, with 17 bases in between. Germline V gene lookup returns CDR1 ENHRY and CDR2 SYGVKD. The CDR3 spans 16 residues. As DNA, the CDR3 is TGTGCCATCAGCCGAGCAGGGGATGGGACCTACAATGAGCAGTTCTTC. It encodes CAISRAGDGTYNEQFF.

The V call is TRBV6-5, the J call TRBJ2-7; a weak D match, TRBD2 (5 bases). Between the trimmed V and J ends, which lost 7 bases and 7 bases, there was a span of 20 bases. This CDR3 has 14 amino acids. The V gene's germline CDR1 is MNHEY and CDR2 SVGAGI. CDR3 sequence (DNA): TGTGCCAGCACTAGAAGCGGTCGGGCAGAGGAGCAGTACTTC. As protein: CASTRSGRAEEQYF.

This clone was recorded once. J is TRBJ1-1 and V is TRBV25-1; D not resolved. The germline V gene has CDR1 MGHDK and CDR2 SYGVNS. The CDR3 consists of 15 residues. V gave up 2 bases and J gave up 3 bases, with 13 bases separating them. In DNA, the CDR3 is TGTGCCAGCAGTGAAGGCGCGGCAGCGTACACTGAAGCTTTCTTT. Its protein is CASSEGAAAYTEAFF.

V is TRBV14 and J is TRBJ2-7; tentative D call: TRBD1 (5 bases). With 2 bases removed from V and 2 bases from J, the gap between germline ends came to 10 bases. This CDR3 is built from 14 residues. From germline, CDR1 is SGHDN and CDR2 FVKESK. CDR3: CASSQIGRAYEQYF. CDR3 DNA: TGTGCCAGCAGCCAAATTGGCAGGGCCTACGAGCAGTACTTC.